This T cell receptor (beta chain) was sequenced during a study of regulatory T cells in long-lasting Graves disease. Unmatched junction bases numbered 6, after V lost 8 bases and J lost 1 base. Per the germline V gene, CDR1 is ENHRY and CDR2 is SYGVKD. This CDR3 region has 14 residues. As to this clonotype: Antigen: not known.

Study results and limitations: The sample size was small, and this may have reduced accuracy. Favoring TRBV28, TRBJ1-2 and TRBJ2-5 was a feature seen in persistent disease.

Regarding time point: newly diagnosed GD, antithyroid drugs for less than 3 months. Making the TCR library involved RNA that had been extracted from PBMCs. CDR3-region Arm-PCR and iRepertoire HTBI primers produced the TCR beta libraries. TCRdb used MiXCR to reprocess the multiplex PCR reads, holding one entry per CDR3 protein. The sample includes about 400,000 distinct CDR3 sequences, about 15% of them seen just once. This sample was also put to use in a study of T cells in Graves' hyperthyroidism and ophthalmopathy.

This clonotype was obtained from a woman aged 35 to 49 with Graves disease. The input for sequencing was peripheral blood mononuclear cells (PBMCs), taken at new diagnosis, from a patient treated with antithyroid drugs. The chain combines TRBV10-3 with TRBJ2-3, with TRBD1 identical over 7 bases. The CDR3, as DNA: TGTGCCATCGGCGGTGACAGGGGCACAGATACGCAGTATTTT. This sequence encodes CAIGGDRGTDTQYF.